Below are 18 T cell receptor beta chains sequenced from a single sample in a study of T cell responses to AZD1222 COVID-19 vaccine (dated by TCRdb to 2020 to 2022). The time point label on this specimen signifies: baseline before first vaccination. The receptor library was made with the immunoSEQ multiplex PCR assay. Sourced from immuneACCESS, this table was stored by TCRdb with only in-frame sequences that have V and J called. A share of the clones is absent; for the studies checked, an unresolved V gene accounts for under half, and the remainder has no known explanation. For this sample the table gives fewer than 200,000 clones, of which about nine tenths were detected only once. Clones ranked in the top ten supply 5% to 7% of the sample. The sample here was peripheral blood, taken on day 0 of AZD1222 vaccination. All receptors derive from an adult in good health.

The chain links TRBV28 to TRBJ2-1; 9 nucleotides line up with TRBD2. The V gene end was trimmed by 2 bases and the J gene end by 8 bases; junction bases not matched to a gene: 7. The germline V gene encodes CDR1 MDHEN and CDR2 SYDVKM. This CDR3 is 15 amino acids long. CDR3 sequence reads: CASSLRLAGSYEQFF. The CDR3 nucleotides read TGTGCCAGCAGTTTAAGGCTAGCGGGAAGCTATGAGCAGTTCTTC.

The chain couples TRBV5-4 to TRBJ2-1, with D possibly matching TRBD2 (5 bases). Germline V CDR1 and CDR2: SGHNT, YYREEE (reference sequence). The CDR3 has 17 residues. Trimming took off 0 bases at V and 3 bases at J, with 16 bases between the two ends. The CDR3 bases are TGTGCCAGCAGCTTGGGGCTCCTAAGCGGCAACTACAATGAGCAGTTCTTC. This encodes CASSLGLLSGNYNEQFF.

The CDR3 spells CASSPGTGILNEQFF. As DNA, the CDR3 is TGTGCCAGCAGCCCAGGGACAGGGATTTTAAATGAGCAGTTCTTC. The J gene is TRBJ2-1, the V gene TRBV7-9; 9 nucleotides match TRBD1. The CDR3 runs to 15 residues. CDR1 and CDR2 (germline): SEHNR, FQNEAQ (reference sequence). V trimming: 5 bases; J trimming: 7 bases; junction bases outside the gene matches: 9.

The chain uses TRBV6-5 and TRBJ1-5; unclear D gene. CDR1 MNHEY and CDR2 SVGAGI come from the germline V gene. The CDR3 totals 15 residues. The V end was cut by 2 bases, the J end by 6 bases, with 14 bases between. CDR3 nucleotides: TGTGCCAGCAGTTACCGCCCCTCCTCTCGTCAGCCCCAGCATTTT. Translated, it gives CASSYRPSSRQPQHF.

The CDR3 protein is CASSQDHSGRADEQFF. CDR3 in DNA: TGTGCCAGCAGCCAAGATCATAGCGGGAGGGCGGATGAGCAGTTCTTC. The chain joins TRBV4-2 to TRBJ2-1; 11 bases align to TRBD2. CDR3 size: 16 residues. Trimming removed 0 bases from V and 8 bases from J; junction bases left unmatched: 6. The germline V gene encodes CDR1 LGHNA and CDR2 YNFKEQ.

The CDR3 loop is CSLADETQYF. DNA for the CDR3: TGCAGCCTAGCGGACGAGACCCAGTACTTC. The chain uses TRBV29-1 and TRBJ2-5, with 7 nucleotides matching TRBD2. Germline trimming cut 8 bases from V and 5 bases from J; bases unmatched to any gene: 2. Germline lookup yields CDR1 SQVTM and CDR2 ANQGSEA. The CDR3 extends over 10 amino acids.

The chain couples TRBV7-8 to TRBJ2-3, with D unclear. Germline V gene data show CDR1 as SGHVS and CDR2 as FQNEAQ. There are 14 residues in the CDR3. V was shortened by 3 bases and J by 5 bases, with 12 bases between the two germline ends. The CDR3 sequence: CASSFQPDGDTQYF. The CDR3 DNA is TGTGCCAGCAGCTTCCAACCCGACGGAGATACGCAGTATTTT.

The chain uses TRBV28 and TRBJ2-7; possible D gene TRBD2, 6 bases. The V and J ends lost 5 bases and 1 base respectively, with 15 bases between them. The germline gives CDR1 MDHEN, CDR2 SYDVKM. CDR3 length: 15 residues. The CDR3 coding sequence is TGTGCCAGCAGTCCGCGGAGGGCAGCATCCTACGAGCAGTACTTC. This codes for CASSPRRAASYEQYF.

CDR3 nucleotide sequence: TGTGCCAGCAGCCAAGATCTCCCGGGGGCAGGCTATGGCTACACCTTC. Translation: CASSQDLPGAGYGYTF. The rearrangement uses TRBV14 and TRBJ1-2; D is possibly TRBD1 (6 bases). The CDR3 consists of 16 residues. The germline gives CDR1 SGHDN, CDR2 FVKESK. Trimming cost V 0 bases and J 4 bases, with 15 bases left between them.

This chain uses TRBV28 with TRBJ2-3, with TRBD2 identical over 7 bases. V was pared by 8 bases and J by 5 bases, with 7 bases of the junction left unmatched. The CDR3 extends over 13 amino acids. Germline loops: CDR1 MDHEN, CDR2 SYDVKM. CDR3 sequence: CASGTTSGDTQYF. The CDR3 region has the DNA TGTGCCAGCGGGACTACCTCCGGAGATACGCAGTATTTT.

The gene calls are TRBV6-5 and TRBJ1-5, with D possibly matching TRBD1 (5 bases). The germline CDR1 and CDR2 sequences are MNHEY and SVGAGI. This CDR3 has 15 residues. V was clipped by 5 bases and J by 7 bases, with 18 bases between them. CDR3 DNA: TGTGCCAGCAGTCCCCAGGGTGAGGGTAACCAGCCCCAGCATTTT. Amino acid sequence: CASSPQGEGNQPQHF.

The chain combines TRBV5-4 with TRBJ2-7, with 8 bases identical to TRBD1. The trim removed 5 bases at V and 6 bases at J, leaving 13 bases unmatched. The CDR3 loop spans 15 amino acids. Germline V CDR1 and CDR2: SGHNT, YYREEE (reference sequence). The CDR3 region has the DNA TGTGCCAGCAGGTCCTATTCGGGACAGGTGACCGAGCAGTACTTC. Translation gives CASRSYSGQVTEQYF.

The gene calls are TRBV7-6 and TRBJ2-2, with 8 bases identical to TRBD2. The CDR3 has 16 amino acids. Germline trimming cut 5 bases from V and 0 bases from J; bases unmatched to any gene: 5. The V gene's germline CDR1 is SGHVS and CDR2 FNYEAQ. CDR3 in DNA: TGTGCCAGCAGCCCCCTGACTAGCGCGAACACCGGGGAGCTGTTTTTT. Encoded protein: CASSPLTSANTGELFF. The entire variable domain, with the rest obtained from reference TRBV7-6 and TRBJ2-2, is as follows: GAGVSQSPRYKVTKRGQDVALRCDPISGHVSLYWYRQALGQGPEFLTYFNYEAQQDKSGLPNDRFSAERPEGSISTLTIQRTEQRDSAMYRCASSPLTSANTGELFFGEGSRLTVL.

The chain employs TRBV5-1 and TRBJ2-7, with a tentative D call TRBD2 (7 bases). V lost 2 bases to trimming and J lost 0 bases, with 18 bases between them. Germline V CDR1 and CDR2: SGHRS, YFSETQ. CDR3 length: 17 residues. CDR3 residues: CASSFSSGGLSSYEQYF. In DNA form, the CDR3 reads TGCGCCAGCAGCTTCTCGTCGGGGGGCCTTAGCTCCTACGAGCAGTACTTC.

The chain uses TRBV2 and TRBJ2-3; 7 bases align to TRBD2. V gave up 4 bases and J gave up 4 bases; unmatched junction bases: 5. The V gene's germline CDR1 is SNHLY and CDR2 FYNNEI. This CDR3 has 14 amino acids. The CDR3 region has the DNA TGTGCCAGCAGTGCCCTAACTAGCGCAGATACGCAGTATTTT. Protein product: CASSALTSADTQYF.

This clone was seen a single time. The genes are TRBV3-1 (or the pseudogene TRBV3-2) and TRBJ2-1; possibly TRBD2 for D (5 bases). Between the trimmed V and J ends, which lost 4 bases and 6 bases, there was a span of 10 bases. The CDR3 is made up of 13 amino acids. The germline CDR1 and CDR2 sequences are LGHDT and YNNKEL (reference sequence). The chain's CDR3 is CASSRGALNEQFF. For the CDR3, the DNA is TGTGCCAGCAGCCGGGGAGCTCTCAATGAGCAGTTCTTC.

CDR3 in DNA: TGTGCCAGCAGCCGACGGGGGGCCGGGGAGCTGTTTTTT. Amino acids: CASSRRGAGELFF. This sequence joins TRBV7-9 and TRBJ2-2; 7 nucleotides agree with TRBD2. The CDR3 has 13 amino acids. With V trimmed by 5 bases and J by 6 bases, 3 bases remained unmatched. The germline gives CDR1 SEHNR, CDR2 FQNEAQ (reference sequence).

This chain uses TRBV10-3 with TRBJ1-4; 8 bases line up with TRBD1. The CDR3 is made up of 15 amino acids. The V segment lost 2 bases and the J segment 8 bases; nucleotides outside the gene matches: 7. Germline V lookup: CDR1 ENHRY, CDR2 SYGVKD. CDR3 loop: CAISEQQGVWEKLFF. Here the CDR3 DNA reads TGTGCCATCAGTGAGCAACAGGGGGTTTGGGAAAAACTGTTTTTT.